Sequencing of this T cell receptor beta chain was carried out in a study of Graves' ophthalmopathy and Graves' hyperthyroidism. Study as a whole: The term stable hyperthyroidism indicated an absence of ophthalmopathy within 18 months of follow-up.

Germline V CDR1 and CDR2: WSHSY, SAAADI. CDR3 length: 14 amino acids. V was clipped by 4 bases and J by 5 bases; unmatched bases: 6. Study-level points and caveats: Most thyroid clonotypes with frequency above 0.001 were detected in blood too.

This clonotype occurred a few times. The antigen remains unidentified. Scientists amplified the TCR beta CDR3 regions from RNA transcripts. The library came from an HTBI-primed first-round RT-PCR and a second-round multiplex PCR. TCRdb recomputed calls from the multiplex PCR reads with MiXCR, one row per CDR3 protein. The data contain approximately 1.2 million distinct CDR3 sequences, about 38% of them singletons. The V and J genes are TRBV10-2 and TRBJ2-3, with TRBD1 identical over 7 bases. This clonotype was sampled from an adult man with Graves' hyperthyroidism. Specimen: peripheral blood or thyroid tissue (not recorded which). CDR3 nucleotide sequence: TGCGCCAGCAGTGGAGGGGGCCAGGGAGATACGCAGTATTTT. Its protein is CASSGGGQGDTQYF.